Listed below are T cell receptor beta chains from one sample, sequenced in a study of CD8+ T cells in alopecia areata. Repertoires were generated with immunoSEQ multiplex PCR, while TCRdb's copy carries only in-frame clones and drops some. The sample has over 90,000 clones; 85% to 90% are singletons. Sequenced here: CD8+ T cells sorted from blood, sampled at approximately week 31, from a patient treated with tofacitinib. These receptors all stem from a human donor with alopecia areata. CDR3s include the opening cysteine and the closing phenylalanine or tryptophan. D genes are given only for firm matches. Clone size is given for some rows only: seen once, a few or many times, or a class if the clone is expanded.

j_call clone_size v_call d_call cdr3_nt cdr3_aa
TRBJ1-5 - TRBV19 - TGTGCCAGTAGTTATCAGCCCCAGCATTTT CASSYQPQHF
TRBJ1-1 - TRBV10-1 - TGCGCCAGCAGTGAAGGACCGGGCACTGAAGCTTTCTTT CASSEGPGTEAFF
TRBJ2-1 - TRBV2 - TGTGCCAGCAGTGAAGGCAGTTGGCTTGAGCAGTTCTTC CASSEGSWLEQFF
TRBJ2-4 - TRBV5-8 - TGTGCCAGCAGCTTGGTTCAGGGTTTAAACATTCAGTACTTC CASSLVQGLNIQYF
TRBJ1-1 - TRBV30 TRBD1 TGTGCCTGGAGTGCGACAGGGATCTCCACTGAAGCTTTCTTT CAWSATGISTEAFF
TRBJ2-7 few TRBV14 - TGTGCCAGCAGCCAAGCGGACAAGGACGAGCAGTACTTC CASSQADKDEQYF
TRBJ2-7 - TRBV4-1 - TGCGCCAGCAGCCAAGATCGTTTAGGGGCCAAGGGGGACTTC CASSQDRLGAKGDF
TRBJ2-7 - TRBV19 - TGTGCCAGTAGTTCTGGGGTGAGGTCCTACGAGCAGTACTTC CASSSGVRSYEQYF
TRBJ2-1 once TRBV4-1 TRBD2 TGCGCCAGCAGCCAAGACCCGGGACTAGCGGGGCACAATGAGCAGTTCTTC CASSQDPGLAGHNEQFF
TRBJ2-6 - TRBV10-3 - TGTGCCATCAGTGAGTCGACTCTGGGACGGAACTCTGGGGCCAACGTCCTGACTTTC CAISESTLGRNSGANVLTF
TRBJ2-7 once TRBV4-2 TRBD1 TGTGCCAGCAGCCAGGCGATACAGGGGGGAATCTCCTACGAGCAGTACTTC CASSQAIQGGISYEQYF
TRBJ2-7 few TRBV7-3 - TGTGCCAGCAGCTCGTTTGGGGGAGAGGCCTACGAGCAGTACTTC CASSSFGGEAYEQYF
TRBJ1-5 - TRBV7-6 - TGTGCCAGCAGCCCGGCGGGGGTTGGCAATCAGCCCCAGCATTTT CASSPAGVGNQPQHF
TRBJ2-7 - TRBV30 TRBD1 TGTGCCTGGGGGACAGGGGCCTACGAGCAGTACTTC CAWGTGAYEQYF
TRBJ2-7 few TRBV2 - TGTGCCAGCAAGGGGTACGAGCAGTACTTC CASKGYEQYF
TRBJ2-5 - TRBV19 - TGTGCCAGTAGTACTGTACCAGGGGAAGAGACCCAGTACTTC CASSTVPGEETQYF
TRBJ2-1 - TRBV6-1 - TGTGCCAGCACGGGATCCGCCTACAATGAGCAGTTCTTC CASTGSAYNEQFF
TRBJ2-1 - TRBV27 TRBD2 TGTGCCAGCAGTTTATTCAGCGGGAGTTCCTACAATGAGCAGTTCTTC CASSLFSGSSYNEQFF
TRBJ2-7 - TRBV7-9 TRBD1 TGTGCCAGCAGCTCACTCCCGGGACAGAGCTCCTACGAGCAGTACTTC CASSSLPGQSSYEQYF
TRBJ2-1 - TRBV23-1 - TGCGCCAGCAGTCAAGGCCCAACAGGGAGTTATTACAATGAGCAGTTCTTC CASSQGPTGSYYNEQFF
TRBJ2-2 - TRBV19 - TGTGCCAGTAGTACCCCCTACGTGGTTACGAACACCGGGGAGCTGTTTTTT CASSTPYVVTNTGELFF
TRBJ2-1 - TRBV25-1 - TGTGCCAGCAGTGACCCCACCCGGGACAAGTACAATGAGCAGTTCTTC CASSDPTRDKYNEQFF
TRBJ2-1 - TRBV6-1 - TGTGCCAGCAGTGAATACAGAACCCACAATGAGCAGTTCTTC CASSEYRTHNEQFF
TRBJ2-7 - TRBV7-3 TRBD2 TGTGCCAGCAGCTTAGGACTAGCGCCCACCTACGAGCAGTACTTC CASSLGLAPTYEQYF
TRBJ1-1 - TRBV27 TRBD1 TGTGCCAGCAGGACAGGGCGGCGTAGGGACACTGAAGCTTTCTTT CASRTGRRRDTEAFF
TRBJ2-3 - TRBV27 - TGTGCCAGCAGTTTAATCCAGGGTAGCACAGATACGCAGTATTTT CASSLIQGSTDTQYF
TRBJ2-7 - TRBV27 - TGTGCCAGCAGTCCATCAGGGGTACGCGAGCAGTACTTC CASSPSGVREQYF
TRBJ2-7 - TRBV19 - TGTGCCAGTAGTATACGGCCGACCTACGAGCAGTACTTC CASSIRPTYEQYF
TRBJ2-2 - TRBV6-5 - TGTGCCAGCAGTTACTCACCAACAGATAACACCGGGGAGCTGTTTTTT CASSYSPTDNTGELFF
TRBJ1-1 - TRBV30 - TGTGCCTGGAGTGCTTCACCCTTAACAGGGGAAGCTTTCTTT CAWSASPLTGEAFF
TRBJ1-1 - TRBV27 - TGTGCCAGCAGTTTTAGAGTAGGAGAAGCTTTCTTT CASSFRVGEAFF
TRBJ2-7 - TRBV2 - TGTGCCAGCAGTGAGGCTGGGCCCCGGGGTACCTACGAGCAGTACTTC CASSEAGPRGTYEQYF
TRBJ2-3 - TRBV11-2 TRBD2 TGTGCCAGCAGCTCTGACATCTTCGGGACTAGCGGGGGAGGAGATACGCAGTATTTT CASSSDIFGTSGGGDTQYF
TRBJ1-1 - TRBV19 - TGTGCCAGTAGTAACGCAGTGAACACTGAAGCTTTCTTT CASSNAVNTEAFF
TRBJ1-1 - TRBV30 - TGTGCCTGGAGTGGGGAGCTCCCGGTCACTGAAGCTTTCTTT CAWSGELPVTEAFF
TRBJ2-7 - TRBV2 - TGTGCCAGCAGTGAAGGATTAGTGTTCTACGAGCAGTACTTC CASSEGLVFYEQYF
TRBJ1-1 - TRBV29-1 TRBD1 TGCAGCGTTGACTCCAGGGGGGGGATCACTGAAGCTTTCTTT CSVDSRGGITEAFF
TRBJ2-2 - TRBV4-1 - TGCGCCAGCAGCTCCAAGAGTATACAGCGAAGGGGCGGGGAGCTGTTTTTT CASSSKSIQRRGGELFF
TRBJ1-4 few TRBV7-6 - TGTGCCAGCAGCGACGGCGGGGGGCCGAATGAAAAACTGTTTTTT CASSDGGGPNEKLFF
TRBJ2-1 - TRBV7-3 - TGTGCCAGCAGCCTACCACAAGGGGCCTCCTACAATGAGCAGTTCTTC CASSLPQGASYNEQFF
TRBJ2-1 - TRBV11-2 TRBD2 TGTGCCAGCAGCTTAGAGGCTAGCGGGGGGGCCGGGAATGAGCAGTTCTTC CASSLEASGGAGNEQFF
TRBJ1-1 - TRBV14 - TGTGCCAGCAGCCAAGGAGTTGGGGTAGAAGTCACTGAAGCTTTCTTT CASSQGVGVEVTEAFF
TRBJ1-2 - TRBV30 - TGTGCCTGGAGTGAGACCAACTATGGCTACACCTTC CAWSETNYGYTF
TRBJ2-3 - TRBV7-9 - TGTGCCAGCAGCCCAACCCCGGGCACAGATACGCAGTATTTT CASSPTPGTDTQYF
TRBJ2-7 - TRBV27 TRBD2 TGTGCCAGCAGTTCGGGACTAGCGGAAAGGAACTCCTACGAGCAGTACTTC CASSSGLAERNSYEQYF
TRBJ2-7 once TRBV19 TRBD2 TGTGCCAGTAGTATTGTGACTAGCGCGAAACTCTACGAGCAGTACTTC CASSIVTSAKLYEQYF
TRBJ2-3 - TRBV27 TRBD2 TGTGCCAGCAGTTTACCGGGACTAGACGCAGATACGCAGTATTTT CASSLPGLDADTQYF
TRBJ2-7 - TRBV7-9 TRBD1 TGTGCCAGCAGAGGGGACAGGGGAGCTTTAGATGGCGAGCAGTACTTC CASRGDRGALDGEQYF
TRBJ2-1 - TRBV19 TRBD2 TGTGCCAGTAATCCCGCGGGAGGGGGGCTCTCCTACAATGAGCAGTTCTTC CASNPAGGGLSYNEQFF
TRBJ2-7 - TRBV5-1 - TGCGCCAGCAGCTCCCCCCCTCCGTTAGGGGGATCAACCTACGAGCAGTACTTC CASSSPPPLGGSTYEQYF
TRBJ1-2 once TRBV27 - TGTGCCAGCAGTAAGAACCTAGCTAACTATGGCTACACCTTC CASSKNLANYGYTF
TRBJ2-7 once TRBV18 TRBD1 TGTGCCAGCTCACTAGAGGGGGCGGTCTACGAGCAGTACTTC CASSLEGAVYEQYF
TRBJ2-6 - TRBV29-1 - TGCAGCGTTGAAGGGGGCGCTGGGGCCAACGTCCTGACTTTC CSVEGGAGANVLTF
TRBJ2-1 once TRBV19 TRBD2 TGTGCCAGTAGTAGCCGGGACTACAAATACAATGAGCAGTTCTTC CASSSRDYKYNEQFF